The 20 T cell receptor beta chains reported below all come from one sample, sequenced in a study of blood T cell repertoires in COVID-19. Method: immunoSEQ multiplex PCR; TCRdb's copy keeps in-frame clones and lacks some. The sample includes about 340,000 clones, around 88% of them seen just once. The specimen sequenced was peripheral blood. These receptor sequences come from a man between 25 and 39 years old with active or convalescent COVID-19.

This chain joins TRBV5-6 and TRBJ2-3; 9 bases agree with TRBD2. The CDR3 has 16 amino acids. With 0 bases clipped from V and 7 bases from J, the junction kept 9 bases outside the gene matches. Germline CDR1 and CDR2: SGHDT and YYEEEE. CDR3 coding DNA: TGTGCCAGCAGCTTGGGCGGGAGGGCAGGGTCAAATACGCAGTATTTT. It specifies CASSLGGRAGSNTQYF.

This clone was found once. The V gene is TRBV28, the J gene TRBJ2-3; tentative D call: TRBD1 (5 bases). This CDR3 comprises 15 residues. The germline V gene encodes CDR1 MDHEN and CDR2 SYDVKM. The V gene lost 4 bases and the J gene lost 0 bases, with 11 bases spanning the gap. In DNA, the CDR3 is TGTGCCAGCAGTTCCCAGACAGAAAGCACAGATACGCAGTATTTT. This codes for CASSSQTESTDTQYF.

This chain connects TRBV28 to TRBJ2-7; TRBD2 agrees at 11 bases. The CDR3 runs to 12 residues. V was pared by 3 bases and J by 12 bases, with 4 bases of the junction left unmatched. Germline lookup yields CDR1 MDHEN and CDR2 SYDVKM. This chain's CDR3 is CASSFRLAGMYF. The DNA of the CDR3 is TGTGCCAGCAGTTTCCGACTAGCGGGAATGTACTTC.

This clone was counted between two and nine times. This sequence joins TRBV7-9 and TRBJ2-7; 8 bases agree with TRBD2. Germline CDR1 is SEHNR and CDR2 is FQNEAQ (reference sequence). The CDR3 totals 14 residues. Losses at the gene ends were 8 bases for V and 3 bases for J; bases not matched to a gene: 9. The CDR3 region is CASGPGGDLYEQYF. The CDR3 coding sequence is TGTGCCAGCGGCCCCGGGGGGGACCTCTACGAGCAGTACTTC. The full variable domain, with the rest looked up from reference TRBV7-9 and TRBJ2-7, is DTGVSQNPRHKITKRGQNVTFRCDPISEHNRLYWYRQTLGQGPEFLTYFQNEAQLEKSRLLSDRFSAERPKGSFSTLEIQRTEQGDSAMYLCASGPGGDLYEQYFGPGTRLTVT.

This clone was picked up one time. CDR3 loop: CASSLSRGDYGYTF. As DNA, the CDR3 is TGCGCCAGCAGCTTGAGCAGGGGGGACTATGGCTACACCTTC. The rearrangement links TRBV5-1 to TRBJ1-2; TRBD1 matches at 7 bases. Germline loops: CDR1 SGHRS, CDR2 YFSETQ. This CDR3 is built from 14 residues. Germline trimming cut 1 base from V and 3 bases from J; bases unmatched to any gene: 3.

This chain links TRBV2 with TRBJ2-2; possible D gene TRBD2, 6 bases. Germline CDR1 is SNHLY and CDR2 is FYNNEI. The germline V and J ends were trimmed by 11 bases and 0 bases, with 13 bases remaining between them. CDR3 length equals 14 residues. CDR3 protein: CAGRTRTNTGELFF. The CDR3, as DNA: TGTGCCGGGAGGACAAGAACGAACACCGGGGAGCTGTTTTTT.

This clone was counted a single time. Other DNA sequences in the same sample also yield this CDR3. V is TRBV6-2 or TRBV6-3 and J is TRBJ1-1, with unresolved D. Germline CDR1 reads MNHEY; CDR2 reads SVGEGT. This CDR3 spans 13 amino acids. Between the trimmed V and J ends, which lost 2 bases and 1 base, there was a span of 5 bases. The CDR3 is CASSYTGNTEAFF. The DNA of the CDR3 is TGTGCCAGCAGTTACACGGGGAACACTGAAGCTTTCTTT.

This clone has just a few counts. V gene TRBV11-3 combines with J gene TRBJ1-1; TRBD1 is a possible D gene (5 bases). V gave up 3 bases and J gave up 1 base, with 15 bases separating them. From germline, CDR1 is SGHNT and CDR2 YENEEA. The CDR3 consists of 16 residues. The CDR3 coding sequence is TGTGCCAGCAGCTTGGCTCTCAGGGAGGCGAACACTGAAGCTTTCTTT. This codes for CASSLALREANTEAFF.

The chain has TRBV9 and TRBJ1-4; D ambiguous. The CDR3 length is 15 residues. Per the germline V gene, CDR1 is SGDLS and CDR2 is YYNGEE. The V and J ends lost 4 bases and 7 bases respectively, with 17 bases between them. This chain's CDR3 is CASSRAGGLIEKLFF. Here the CDR3 DNA reads TGTGCCAGCAGCCGGGCAGGAGGGTTAATTGAAAAACTGTTTTTT.

The genes are TRBV6-2 or TRBV6-3 and TRBJ1-1; D may be TRBD1 (5 bases). The CDR3 loop spans 18 amino acids. V lost 4 bases to trimming and J lost 5 bases, with 26 bases between them. Germline loops: CDR1 MNHEY, CDR2 SVGEGT. CDR3: CASSWGVPTGTGTTEAFF. The CDR3 bases are TGTGCCAGCAGTTGGGGGGTACCAACCGGGACCGGGACGACTGAAGCTTTCTTT.

The chain recombines TRBV19 with TRBJ2-3; the match to TRBD1 covers 9 bases. The J segment lost 5 bases and the V segment lost 6 bases, leaving 6 bases of the junction unmatched. Looked up from germline, CDR1 is LNHDA and CDR2 is SQIVND (reference sequence). CDR3 size: 14 residues. CDR3 region: CASRRTGEGDTQYF. The CDR3 DNA sequence: TGTGCCAGTAGGAGGACAGGGGAGGGAGATACGCAGTATTTT. The whole variable domain, remainder taken from reference TRBV19 and TRBJ2-3, is DGGITQSPKYLFRKEGQNVTLSCEQNLNHDAMYWYRQDPGQGLRLIYYSQIVNDFQKGDIAEGYSVSREKKESFPLTVTSAQKNPTAFYLCASRRTGEGDTQYFGPGTRLTVL.

This chain links TRBV19 with TRBJ1-5; D may be TRBD1 (6 bases). There are 17 residues in the CDR3. Trimming removed 0 bases at V and 6 bases at J, with 18 bases between. Looked up from germline, CDR1 is LNHDA and CDR2 is SQIVND (reference sequence). CDR3 in amino acids: CASSIDFRQGMSQPQHF. For the CDR3, the DNA is TGTGCCAGTAGTATAGATTTCCGGCAGGGGATGAGTCAGCCCCAGCATTTT.

The rearrangement joins TRBV29-1 to TRBJ1-4; D possibly corresponds to TRBD1 (6 bases). Trimming stripped 8 bases from V and 4 bases from J, with 11 bases between. CDR3 length: 12 residues. Germline CDR1 reads SQVTM; CDR2 reads ANQGSEA. The CDR3 is CSTSDSNEKLFF. The DNA of the CDR3 is TGCAGCACTTCGGACAGTAATGAAAAACTGTTTTTT.

The chain combines TRBV6-2 or TRBV6-3 with TRBJ2-7; TRBD1 matches 9 bases. The germline CDR1 and CDR2 sequences are MNHEY and SVGEGT. With 1 base clipped from V and 4 bases from J, the junction kept 2 bases outside the gene matches. The CDR3 extends over 14 amino acids. CDR3 bases: TGTGCCAGCAGTTACTTGGGACAGGGATACGAGCAGTACTTC. Its translation: CASSYLGQGYEQYF.

The J gene is TRBJ1-4, the V gene TRBV5-1; TRBD1 might be the D (5 bases). The CDR3 is made up of 15 amino acids. Per germline, CDR1 SGHRS and CDR2 YFSETQ. The V end was cut by 1 base, the J end by 5 bases, with 12 bases between. CDR3 DNA: TGCGCCAGCAGCTTGAGGCAGGGCCTAAATGAAAAACTGTTTTTT. Translating it yields CASSLRQGLNEKLFF.

This chain connects TRBV12-3 or TRBV12-4 to TRBJ1-6; D gene unclear. V dropped 2 bases and J dropped 10 bases, with 9 bases sitting between them. CDR3 length: 13 residues. CDR3 in DNA: TGTGCCAGCAGTTTACTTAGTGCGTCACCCCTCCACTTT. Amino acids: CASSLLSASPLHF.

This sequence joins TRBV18 and TRBJ2-3; weak D call: TRBD2 (6 bases). Germline-derived CDR1 and CDR2 are KGHSH and LQKENI. The CDR3 extends over 15 amino acids. V was cut by 6 bases and J by 5 bases, with 18 bases left in between. DNA for the CDR3: TGTGCCAGCTCCCCCACTATAGGCGGGGTAGATACGCAGTATTTT. It codes for CASSPTIGGVDTQYF.

The chain couples TRBV4-3 to TRBJ2-1; 8 bases are shared with TRBD1. Unmatched junction bases numbered 11, after V lost 4 bases and J lost 6 bases. There are 16 residues in the CDR3. Germline assignment: CDR1 LGHNA and CDR2 YSLEER. DNA of the CDR3: TGCGCCAGCAGCCTTTTCATTGGACAGGGAATCAATGAGCAGTTCTTC. It yields the protein CASSLFIGQGINEQFF.

The CDR3 DNA sequence: TGTGCCAGCAGTGAATATTTTCAGGCTGAAGCTTTCTTT. It encodes CASSEYFQAEAFF. This chain uses TRBV25-1 with TRBJ1-1; D remains unclear. Germline V gives CDR1 MGHDK, CDR2 SYGVNS. The CDR3 contains 13 residues. The V end was cut by 0 bases, the J end by 6 bases, with 8 bases between.

In its sample, this clone was seen a few times. The J gene is TRBJ1-2, the V gene TRBV11-2; TRBD1 might be the D (6 bases). CDR3 length: 15 residues. The germline gives CDR1 SGHAT, CDR2 FQNNGV. Trimming shortened V by 5 bases and J by 5 bases, and 18 bases separated the two germline ends. Written as DNA, the CDR3 is TGTGCCAGCAGCCGGCAAGGGGAAACAGGGTATGGCTACACCTTC. This translates into CASSRQGETGYGYTF.